This entry describes one T cell receptor (beta chain). This clonotype came up many times. Its antigen specificity is not known. Base qualities were left out, and no much larger clone turns up one base away. The sample belongs to a study of regulatory T cells in long-lasting Graves disease (dated by TCRdb to 2020 to 2023). Broadly, across the study: Persistent Graves' disease meant more than 5 years of antithyroid drug treatment with TSH receptor autoantibodies that stayed positive. This study used TCR sequencing and RNA sequencing of peripheral blood to compare persistent Graves' disease patients against newly diagnosed Graves' disease patients. The study was registered as a clinical trial and conducted in China. TCR sequencing covered 13 persistent and around 20 newly diagnosed Graves' disease patients, about 35 samples in total. In the clinical cohort, patients with persistent Graves' disease had used antithyroid drugs for an average of roughly 10 years. The full study reports these points: A larger number of public clonotypes was shared among persistent patients (approximately 2,500) than among newly diagnosed patients (about 990). The study examined only peripheral blood because the primary lesion, thyroid tissue, could not be accessed. Lower TCR Shannon entropy and fewer highly expanded clones were observed in persistent Graves' disease patients than in newly diagnosed patients, which suggested clonal expansion. Only the TCR beta chain was sequenced and analyzed. As a limitation, the authors acknowledged that the small sample size may reduce accuracy.

In light of the paper, this sample's time point label describes: persistent/refractory GD, antithyroid drugs over 5 years with positive TRAb. For both TCR sequencing and RNA sequencing, RNA was extracted from PBMCs using TRIzol. The diagnosis of Graves' disease was made according to American Thyroid Association guidelines. Patients were recruited from an endocrinology department in Xi'an, China. Each patient gave approximately 10 milliliters of peripheral blood, collected in an EDTA anticoagulant tube. PBMCs were isolated by Ficoll Paque Plus density gradient separation without further T cell sorting. An Agilent 2100 Bioanalyzer and agarose gel were used to assess RNA quality, and a NanoDrop 2000 was used to measure RNA concentration. Libraries were made using multiplex PCR. The data were produced on an Illumina HiSeq 4000. iRepertoire HTBI primers and Arm-PCR amplification of CDR3 regions were used to construct TCR beta libraries. PCR products were gel purified before sequencing. Per the original workflow: Gene usage analysis of CDR3 amino acid clonotypes relied on the roughly 60 TRBV and 15 or so TRBJ segments identified across samples. COPE and FqMerger were used to merge the filtered high-quality paired reads into contigs. Contigs were aligned with BLAST to IMGT TRBV, TRBD and TRBJ reference genes, and CDR3 was defined per IMGT. Any clonotype with a frequency above 0.1% was counted as a highly expanded clone. Shannon entropy was used to measure repertoire diversity, and the Gini coefficient was used to measure V-J evenness. Clonotypes shared by more than one individual were considered public. Using fastp trimming at Q25 and MiXCR clonotype assembly, TCRdb reanalyzed the public sequencing data and kept in-frame beta chains. Rows are unified per CDR3 protein, each entry keeping the most common DNA and genes. The V and J calls here are based on TCRdb, not the publication. Present in this sample are around 500,000 distinct CDR3 sequences, more than 20% of which were seen just once. 7.8% of the sample rests with the top ten.

This sequence originates from a female donor with Graves disease. The starting material was peripheral blood mononuclear cells (PBMCs), obtained when the disease was refractory, from a patient treated with antithyroid drugs.

The CDR3 protein: CASSLPYGGNTIYF. The DNA reads TGTGCCAGCAGTCTCCCTTACGGGGGTAACACCATATATTTT. In this chain, TRBV28 is recombined with TRBJ1-3; D gene: possibly TRBD1, on 5 matching bases. CDR1 and CDR2 are read off the germline V gene as MDHEN and SYDVKM. V loses 5 bases, J loses 7 bases, and the germline ends lie 15 bases apart. The CDR3 sequence holds 14 residues, the cysteine and phenylalanine included. CDR3 DNA is the only sequence kept; it has 42 bases, read in frame from the first base.